This T cell receptor (beta chain) was recovered during a study of T cell repertoires in cytomegalovirus infection. Background on the study: Evidence of both CMV infection and a matching HLA type came from public TCR beta signatures. Study-level points and caveats: Dominating the ex vivo response were TCR beta clonotypes that were CMV-specific and HLA-C-restricted. Cumulative public TCR beta family frequency identified carriers of CMV plus the relevant HLA.

With 0 bases removed from V and 3 bases from J, the gap between germline ends came to 12 bases. Germline CDR1 is LNHNV and CDR2 is YYDKDF (reference sequence). This CDR3 contains 16 residues. One entry per CDR3 protein results from TCRdb running MiXCR on the reads. The sample holds roughly 320,000 distinct CDR3 sequences, about 9.1% seen once. This clonotype was counted only a few times. What it binds is not known. The J gene is TRBJ1-3, the V gene TRBV15; maybe TRBD1 (5 bases). Source material: PBMCs. The TCR originated in a human donor in good health (CMV status not recorded). Some clones in this sample may be carry-over from other donors' samples. The CDR3 region is CATSRDPGTSGNTIYF. The CDR3 nucleotides read TGTGCCACCAGCAGAGATCCGGGGACTAGTGGAAACACCATATATTTT.